This TCR beta chain was identified during a study of STAT3 mutations in large granular lymphocyte leukemia. Points from the study as a whole: Every T-cell large granular lymphocyte leukemia patient had at least one immunodominant TCR beta clonotype.

Using immunoSEQ multiplex PCR, the repertoire was profiled, and TCRdb retains in-frame clones only, with some absent. Of about 2,000 clones listed, roughly two thirds are singletons. Trimming cost V 2 bases and J 6 bases, with 5 bases left between them. Germline CDR1 is MNHEY and CDR2 is SVGAGI. The CDR3 consists of 13 residues. Turning to this clone: The antigen remains unidentified.

This TCR derives from a man aged 45 to 65 with T-cell large granular lymphocyte leukemia. Some clones in this sample may be carry-over from other donors' samples. V is TRBV6-5 and J is TRBJ1-6; weak D call: TRBD1 (5 bases). Specimen: peripheral blood mononuclear cells. The CDR3 DNA reads TGTGCCAGCAGTTACGACAGTAATTCACCCCTCCACTTT. Residues: CASSYDSNSPLHF.